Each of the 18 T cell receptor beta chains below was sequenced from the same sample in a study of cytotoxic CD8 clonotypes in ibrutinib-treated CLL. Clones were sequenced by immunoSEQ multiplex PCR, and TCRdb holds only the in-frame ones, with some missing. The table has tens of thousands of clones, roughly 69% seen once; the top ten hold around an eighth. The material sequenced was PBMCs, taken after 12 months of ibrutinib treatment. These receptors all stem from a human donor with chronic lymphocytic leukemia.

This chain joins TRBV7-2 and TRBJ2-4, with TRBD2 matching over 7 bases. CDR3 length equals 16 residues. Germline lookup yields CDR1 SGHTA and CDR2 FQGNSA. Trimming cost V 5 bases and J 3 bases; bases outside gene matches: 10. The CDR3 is CASSVLAYKDKNIQYF. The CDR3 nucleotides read TGTGCCAGCAGCGTACTAGCGTACAAGGACAAAAACATTCAGTACTTC. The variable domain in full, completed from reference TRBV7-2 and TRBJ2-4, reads GAGVSQSPSNKVTEKGKDVELRCDPISGHTALYWYRQSLGQGLEFLIYFQGNSAPDKSGLPSDRFSAERTGGSVSTLTIQRTQQEDSAVYLCASSVLAYKDKNIQYFGAGTRLSVL.

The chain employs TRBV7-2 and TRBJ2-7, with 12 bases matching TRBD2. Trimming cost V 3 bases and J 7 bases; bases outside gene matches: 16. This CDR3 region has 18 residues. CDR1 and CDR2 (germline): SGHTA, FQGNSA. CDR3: CASSLGRLAGGRSREQYF. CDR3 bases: TGTGCCAGCAGCTTGGGGCGTCTAGCGGGAGGGCGGTCTCGGGAGCAGTACTTC.

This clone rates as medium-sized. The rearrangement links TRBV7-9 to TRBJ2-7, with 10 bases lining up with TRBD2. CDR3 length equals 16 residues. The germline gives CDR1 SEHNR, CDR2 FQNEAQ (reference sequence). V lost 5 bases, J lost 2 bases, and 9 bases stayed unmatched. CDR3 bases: TGTGCCAGCAGCCCCAGTGGAACTAGCGGGACCTACGAGCAGTACTTC. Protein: CASSPSGTSGTYEQYF.

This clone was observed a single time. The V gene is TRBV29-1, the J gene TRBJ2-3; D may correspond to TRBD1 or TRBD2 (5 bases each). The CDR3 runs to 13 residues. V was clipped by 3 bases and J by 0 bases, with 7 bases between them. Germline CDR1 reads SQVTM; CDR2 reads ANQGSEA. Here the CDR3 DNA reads TGCAGCGTTGATTGGGACAGCACAGATACGCAGTATTTT. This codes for CSVDWDSTDTQYF.

CDR3 DNA: TGTGCCAGCAGTGCTCATGGCTCTGGAAACACCATATATTTT. It is translated as CASSAHGSGNTIYF. The chain recombines TRBV2 with TRBJ1-3; no definite D call. Germline-derived CDR1 and CDR2 are SNHLY and FYNNEI. V lost 4 bases and J 0 bases, leaving 7 bases between the germline ends. CDR3 length: 14 amino acids.

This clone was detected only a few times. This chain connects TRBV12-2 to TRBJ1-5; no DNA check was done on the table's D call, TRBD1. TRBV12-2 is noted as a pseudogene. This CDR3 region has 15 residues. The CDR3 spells CASRSRGVSNQPQHF. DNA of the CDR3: TGTGCAAGTCGCTCCAGGGGAGTCAGCAATCAGCCCCAGCATTTT.

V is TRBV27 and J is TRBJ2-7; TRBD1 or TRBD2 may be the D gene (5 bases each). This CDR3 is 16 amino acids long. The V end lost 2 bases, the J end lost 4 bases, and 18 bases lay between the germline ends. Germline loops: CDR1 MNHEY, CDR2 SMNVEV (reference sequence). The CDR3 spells CASSLTSPEGPYEQYF. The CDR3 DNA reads TGTGCCAGCAGTTTAACTTCCCCTGAGGGACCGTACGAGCAGTACTTC.

CDR3 protein: CASSVFGETQYF. For the CDR3, the DNA is TGTGCCAGCAGTGTATTCGGAGAGACCCAGTACTTC. The chain is built from TRBV2 and TRBJ2-5; D is ambiguous. V dropped 4 bases and J dropped 4 bases, with 7 bases sitting between them. The germline V gene has CDR1 SNHLY and CDR2 FYNNEI. There are 12 residues in the CDR3.

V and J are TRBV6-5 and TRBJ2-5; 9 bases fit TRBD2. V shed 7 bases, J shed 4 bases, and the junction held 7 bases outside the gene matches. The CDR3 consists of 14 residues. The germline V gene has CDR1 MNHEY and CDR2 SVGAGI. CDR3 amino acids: CASKSSGSSETQYF. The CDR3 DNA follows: TGTGCCAGCAAGAGTAGCGGGAGTTCAGAGACCCAGTACTTC.

The CDR3 sequence is CASTGDNQPQHF. Here the CDR3 DNA reads TGTGCCAGCACGGGGGACAATCAGCCCCAGCATTTT. The chain links TRBV28 to TRBJ1-5, with a tentative D call TRBD1 (5 bases). The CDR3 is made up of 12 amino acids. Germline assignment: CDR1 MDHEN and CDR2 SYDVKM. Trimming pared 7 bases from V and 3 bases from J, leaving 7 bases between.

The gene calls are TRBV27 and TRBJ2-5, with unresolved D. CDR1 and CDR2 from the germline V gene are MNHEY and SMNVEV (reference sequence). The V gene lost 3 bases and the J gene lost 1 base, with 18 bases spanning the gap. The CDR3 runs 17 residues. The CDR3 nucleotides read TGTGCCAGCAGTTTGGCGATCACGCGGAGCCTCCAAGAGACCCAGTACTTC. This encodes CASSLAITRSLQETQYF.

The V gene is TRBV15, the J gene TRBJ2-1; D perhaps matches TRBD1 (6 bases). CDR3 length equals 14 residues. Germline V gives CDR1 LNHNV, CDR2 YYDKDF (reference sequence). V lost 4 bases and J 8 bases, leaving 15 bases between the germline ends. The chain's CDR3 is CATSTALRGDEQFF. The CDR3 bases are TGTGCCACCAGCACCGCCCTCAGGGGCGATGAGCAGTTCTTC.

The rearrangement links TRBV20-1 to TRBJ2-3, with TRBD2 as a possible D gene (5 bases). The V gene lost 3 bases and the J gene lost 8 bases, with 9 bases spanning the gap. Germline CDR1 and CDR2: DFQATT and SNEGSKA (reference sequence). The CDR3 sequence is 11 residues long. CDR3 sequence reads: CSASGKATQYF. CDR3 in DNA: TGCAGTGCTAGCGGGAAGGCTACGCAGTATTTT.

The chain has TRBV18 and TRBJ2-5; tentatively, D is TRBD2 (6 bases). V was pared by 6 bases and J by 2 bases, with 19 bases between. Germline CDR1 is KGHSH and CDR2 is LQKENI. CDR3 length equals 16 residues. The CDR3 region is CASSGGPGKVQETQYF. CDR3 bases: TGTGCCAGCTCCGGAGGGCCAGGGAAGGTTCAAGAGACCCAGTACTTC. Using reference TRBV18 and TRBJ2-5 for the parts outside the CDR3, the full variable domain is NAGVMQNPRHLVRRRGQEARLRCSPMKGHSHVYWYRQLPEEGLKFMVYLQKENIIDESGMPKERFSAEFPKEGPSILRIQQVVRGDSAAYFCASSGGPGKVQETQYFGPGTRLLVL.

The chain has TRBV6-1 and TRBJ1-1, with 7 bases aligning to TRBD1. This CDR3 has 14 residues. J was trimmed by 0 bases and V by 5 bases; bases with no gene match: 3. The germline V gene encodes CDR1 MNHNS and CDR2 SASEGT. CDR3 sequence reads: CASSQGVMNTEAFF. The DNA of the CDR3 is TGTGCCAGCAGTCAGGGGGTAATGAACACTGAAGCTTTCTTT.

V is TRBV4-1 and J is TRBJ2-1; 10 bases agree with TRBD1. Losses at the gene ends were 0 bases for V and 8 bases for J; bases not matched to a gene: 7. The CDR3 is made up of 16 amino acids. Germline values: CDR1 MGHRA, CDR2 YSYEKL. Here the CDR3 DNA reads TGCGCCAGCAGCCAAGAAGTGACAGGGGGCTGGGATGAGCAGTTCTTC. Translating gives CASSQEVTGGWDEQFF.

CDR3 coding DNA: TGTGCCAGCAGACGACAGGGTGCTGGGGCCAACGTCCTGACTTTC. Translating it yields CASRRQGAGANVLTF. This sequence joins TRBV6-6 and TRBJ2-6, with TRBD1 matching over 7 bases. This CDR3 region has 15 residues. The V segment lost 6 bases and the J segment 2 bases; nucleotides outside the gene matches: 4. Germline CDR1 reads MNHNY; CDR2 reads SVGAGI (reference sequence).

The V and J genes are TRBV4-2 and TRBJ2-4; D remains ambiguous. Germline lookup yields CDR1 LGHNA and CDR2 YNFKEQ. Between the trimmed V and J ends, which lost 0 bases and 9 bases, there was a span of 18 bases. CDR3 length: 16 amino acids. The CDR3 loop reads CASSQDWGSGLSIQYF. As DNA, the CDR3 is TGTGCCAGCAGCCAAGATTGGGGTTCCGGGTTGAGCATTCAGTACTTC.